The subject of this entry is one T cell receptor (beta chain). The antigen remains undetermined. This specimen comes from a study of T cell responses to AZD1222 COVID-19 vaccine. Study conclusions and caveats: Just a handful of AZD1222 recipients were seropositive at baseline. It was only after the peak T cell response that any repertoires were sampled. Following two doses of AZD1222, Spike-specific TCR breadth and depth rose. Among spike-specific TCRs, nearly half reportedly target unmutated variant regions.

Germline CDR1 MNHEY, CDR2 SVGAGI. Trimming removed 5 bases at V and 6 bases at J, with 12 bases between. This CDR3 comprises 13 residues. Profiled with immunoSEQ multiplex PCR; TCRdb holds only in-frame clones, not every one. The repertoire holds 150,000 or so clones, with over 75% as singletons. The receptor's source is an adult in good health. V usage is TRBV6-5 and J usage is TRBJ2-3; D ambiguous. Sequences were derived from peripheral blood, sampled on day 0 of AZD1222 vaccination. As DNA, the CDR3 is TGTGCCAGCAGTCGGACCGTTTTCGATACGCAGTATTTT. Translation gives CASSRTVFDTQYF.